This TCR beta chain is drawn from a study of T-cell memory formation after mild COVID-19. Findings and limits, study-wide: Certain responding clones were present in pre-infection memory, suggesting participation of cross-reactive memory.

This clonotype was recorded a few times. What it binds is not known. V dropped 0 bases and J dropped 6; count of bases not matched to a gene: 5. CDR1 is SGHRS, CDR2 YFSETQ, per germline. This CDR3 is 16 amino acids long. Barcoded TCR alpha and TCR beta cDNA libraries with UMIs came from 5'RACE using constant-segment primers. TCRdb re-called the 5' RACE reads through MiXCR, storing one row per CDR3 protein. The repertoire has more than 250,000 distinct CDR3 sequences, approximately 18% of them found once; the top ten carry approximately 22%. This receptor was identified in a man younger than 35 who had mild COVID-19 (a few samples of this study predate the infection). Cell type and time point are not known. This sequence joins TRBV5-1 and TRBJ2-3; 12 bases agree with TRBD2. Sequencing was carried out using PBMCs or a T cell subset sorted from them (not recorded which). CDR3 region: CASSLATSGGVDTQYF. The CDR3 DNA reads as TGCGCCAGCAGCTTGGCGACTAGCGGGGGCGTGGATACGCAGTATTTT.